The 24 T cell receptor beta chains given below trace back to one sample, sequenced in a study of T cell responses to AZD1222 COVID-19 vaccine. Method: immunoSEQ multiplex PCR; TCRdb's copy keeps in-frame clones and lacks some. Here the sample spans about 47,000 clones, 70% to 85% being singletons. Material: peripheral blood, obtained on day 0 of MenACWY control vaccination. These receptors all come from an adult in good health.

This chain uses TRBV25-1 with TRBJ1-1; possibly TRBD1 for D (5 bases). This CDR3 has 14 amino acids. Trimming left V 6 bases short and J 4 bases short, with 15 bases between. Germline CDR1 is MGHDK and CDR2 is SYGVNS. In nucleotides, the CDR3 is TGTGCCAGCAGAGGTTTGGGACTGCCCACTGAAGCTTTCTTT. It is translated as CASRGLGLPTEAFF.

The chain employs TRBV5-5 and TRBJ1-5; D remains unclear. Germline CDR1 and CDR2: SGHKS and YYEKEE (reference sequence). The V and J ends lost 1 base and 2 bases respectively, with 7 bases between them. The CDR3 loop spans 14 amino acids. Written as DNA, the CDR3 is TGTGCCAGCAGCTTGTTTGTGGGCAATCAGCCCCAGCATTTT. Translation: CASSLFVGNQPQHF.

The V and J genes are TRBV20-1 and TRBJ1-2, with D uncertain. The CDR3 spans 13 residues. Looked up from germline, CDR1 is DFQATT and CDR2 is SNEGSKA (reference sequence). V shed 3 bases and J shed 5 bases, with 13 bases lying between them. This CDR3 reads CSASGSRSYGYTF. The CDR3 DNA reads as TGCAGTGCTAGTGGCTCGCGGTCGTATGGCTACACCTTC.

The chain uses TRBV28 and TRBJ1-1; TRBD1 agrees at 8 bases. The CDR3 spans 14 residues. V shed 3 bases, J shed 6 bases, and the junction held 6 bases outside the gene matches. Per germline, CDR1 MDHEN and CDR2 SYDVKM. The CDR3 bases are TGTGCCAGCAGTTTCTCTCAGGGGGCTGCTGAAGCTTTCTTT. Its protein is CASSFSQGAAEAFF.

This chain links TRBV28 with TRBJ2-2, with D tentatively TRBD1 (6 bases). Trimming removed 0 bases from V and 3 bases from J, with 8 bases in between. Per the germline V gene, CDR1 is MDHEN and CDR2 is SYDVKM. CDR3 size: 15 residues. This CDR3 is CASSLWGADTGELFF. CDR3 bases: TGTGCCAGCAGTTTATGGGGGGCAGACACCGGGGAGCTGTTTTTT.

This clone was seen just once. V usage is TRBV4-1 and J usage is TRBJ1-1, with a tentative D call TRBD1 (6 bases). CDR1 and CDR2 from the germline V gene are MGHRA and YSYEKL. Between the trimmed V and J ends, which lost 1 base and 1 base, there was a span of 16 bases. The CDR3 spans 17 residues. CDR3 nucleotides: TGCGCCAGCAGCCAAGGATTCGGGGGCGCGGCGAACACTGAAGCTTTCTTT. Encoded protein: CASSQGFGGAANTEAFF.

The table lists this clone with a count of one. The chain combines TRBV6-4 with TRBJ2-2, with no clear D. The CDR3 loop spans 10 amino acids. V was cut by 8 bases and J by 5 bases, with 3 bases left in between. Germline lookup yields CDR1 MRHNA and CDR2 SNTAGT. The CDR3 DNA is TGTGCCAGCTTGACCGGGGAGCTGTTTTTT. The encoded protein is CASLTGELFF.

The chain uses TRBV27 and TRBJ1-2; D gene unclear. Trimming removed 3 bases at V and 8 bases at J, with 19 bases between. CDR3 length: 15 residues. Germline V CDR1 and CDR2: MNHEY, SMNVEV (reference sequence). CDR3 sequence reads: CASSFSPPGLGGYTF. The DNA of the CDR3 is TGTGCCAGCAGTTTTTCCCCTCCAGGACTTGGAGGCTACACCTTC.

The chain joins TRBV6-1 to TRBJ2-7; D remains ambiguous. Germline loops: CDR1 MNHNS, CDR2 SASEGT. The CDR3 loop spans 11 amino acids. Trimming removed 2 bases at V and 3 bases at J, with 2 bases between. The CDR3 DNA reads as TGTGCCAGCAGTGAAAACTACGAGCAGTACTTC. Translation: CASSENYEQYF.

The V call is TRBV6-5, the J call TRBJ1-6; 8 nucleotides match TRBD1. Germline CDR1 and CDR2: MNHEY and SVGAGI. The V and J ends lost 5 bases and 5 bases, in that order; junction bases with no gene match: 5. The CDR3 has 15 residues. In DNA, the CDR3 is TGTGCCAGCAGTCCCAGGACAGGGAATAATTCACCCCTCCACTTT. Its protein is CASSPRTGNNSPLHF.

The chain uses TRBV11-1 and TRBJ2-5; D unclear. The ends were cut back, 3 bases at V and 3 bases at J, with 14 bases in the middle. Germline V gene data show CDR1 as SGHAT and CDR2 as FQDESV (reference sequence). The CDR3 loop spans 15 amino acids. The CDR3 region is CASSFQNGPEETQYF. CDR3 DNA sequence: TGTGCCAGCAGCTTCCAAAACGGGCCCGAAGAGACCCAGTACTTC.

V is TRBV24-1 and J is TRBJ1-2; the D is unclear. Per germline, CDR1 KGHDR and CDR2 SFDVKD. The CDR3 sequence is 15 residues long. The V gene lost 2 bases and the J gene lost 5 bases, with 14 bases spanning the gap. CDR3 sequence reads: CATSDWSRSPYGYTF. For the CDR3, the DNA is TGTGCCACCAGTGATTGGAGTCGATCCCCGTATGGCTACACCTTC.

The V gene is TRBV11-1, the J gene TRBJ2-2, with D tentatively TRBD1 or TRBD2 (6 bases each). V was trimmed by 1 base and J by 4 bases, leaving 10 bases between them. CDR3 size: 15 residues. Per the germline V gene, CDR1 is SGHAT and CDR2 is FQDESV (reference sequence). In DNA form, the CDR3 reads TGTGCCAGCAGCTTAGGGGGGGCTCTCACCGGGGAGCTGTTTTTT. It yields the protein CASSLGGALTGELFF.

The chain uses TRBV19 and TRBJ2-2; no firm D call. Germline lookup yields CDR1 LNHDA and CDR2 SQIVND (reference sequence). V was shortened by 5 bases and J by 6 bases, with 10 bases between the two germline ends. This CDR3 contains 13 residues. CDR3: CASSWPTSGELFF. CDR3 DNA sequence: TGTGCCAGTAGTTGGCCTACCTCCGGGGAGCTGTTTTTT.

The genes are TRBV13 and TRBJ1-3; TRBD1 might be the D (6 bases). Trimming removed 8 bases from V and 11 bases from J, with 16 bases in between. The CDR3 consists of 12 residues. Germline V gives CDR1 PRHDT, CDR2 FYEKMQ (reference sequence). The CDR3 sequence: CASGQVNRAIYF. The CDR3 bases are TGTGCCAGCGGTCAAGTGAACAGGGCCATATATTTT. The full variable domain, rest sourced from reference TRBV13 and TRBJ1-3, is AAGVIQSPRHLIKEKRETATLKCYPIPRHDTVYWYQQGPGQDPQFLISFYEKMQSDKGSIPDRFSAQQFSDYHSELNMSSLELGDSALYFCASGQVNRAIYFGEGSWLTVV.

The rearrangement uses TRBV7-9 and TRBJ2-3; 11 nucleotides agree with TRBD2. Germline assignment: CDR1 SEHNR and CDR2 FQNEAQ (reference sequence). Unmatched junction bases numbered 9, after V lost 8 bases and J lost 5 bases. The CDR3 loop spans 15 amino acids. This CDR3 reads CASGLAGGFGDTQYF. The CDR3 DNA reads TGTGCCAGCGGCCTAGCGGGGGGTTTTGGAGATACGCAGTATTTT.

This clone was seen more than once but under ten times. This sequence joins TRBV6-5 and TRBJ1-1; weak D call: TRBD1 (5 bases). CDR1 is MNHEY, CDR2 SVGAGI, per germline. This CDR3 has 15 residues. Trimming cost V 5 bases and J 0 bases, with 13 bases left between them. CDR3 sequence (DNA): TGTGCCAGCAGTCGGGACGGAACTATGAACACTGAAGCTTTCTTT. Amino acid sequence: CASSRDGTMNTEAFF.

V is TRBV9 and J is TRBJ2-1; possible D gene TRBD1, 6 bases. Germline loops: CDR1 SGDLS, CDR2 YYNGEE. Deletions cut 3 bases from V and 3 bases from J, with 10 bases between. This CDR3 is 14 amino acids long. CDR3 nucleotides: TGTGCCAGCAGCGAAACGACAGGCTACAATGAGCAGTTCTTC. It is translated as CASSETTGYNEQFF.

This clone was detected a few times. The CDR3 nucleotides are TGTGCCAGCTCACCACTTTCGGGGGCGGGAGATACGCAGTATTTT. This codes for CASSPLSGAGDTQYF. The chain is built from TRBV18 and TRBJ2-3; D is tentatively TRBD1 or TRBD2 (6 bases each). The CDR3 has 15 residues. Trimming stripped 1 base from V and 5 bases from J, with 13 bases between. CDR1 and CDR2 from the germline V gene are KGHSH and LQKENI.

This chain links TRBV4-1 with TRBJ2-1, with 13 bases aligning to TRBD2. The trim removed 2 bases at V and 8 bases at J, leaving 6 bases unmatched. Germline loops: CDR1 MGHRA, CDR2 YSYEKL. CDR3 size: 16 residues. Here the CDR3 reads CASSQRTSGGFYEQFF. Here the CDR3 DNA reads TGCGCCAGCAGCCAAAGGACTAGCGGGGGATTCTATGAGCAGTTCTTC.

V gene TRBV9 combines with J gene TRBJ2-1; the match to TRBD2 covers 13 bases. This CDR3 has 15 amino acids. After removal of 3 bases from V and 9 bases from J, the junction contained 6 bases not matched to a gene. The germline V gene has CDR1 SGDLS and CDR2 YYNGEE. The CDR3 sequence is CASSGGLAGMREQFF. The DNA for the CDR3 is TGTGCCAGCAGCGGGGGACTAGCGGGGATGCGTGAGCAGTTCTTC.

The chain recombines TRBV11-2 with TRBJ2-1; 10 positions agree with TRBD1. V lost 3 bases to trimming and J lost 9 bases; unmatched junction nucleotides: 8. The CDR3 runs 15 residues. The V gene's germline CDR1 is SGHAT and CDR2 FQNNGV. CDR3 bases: TGTGCCAGCAGCTTGACAGGGGGCGCCGGGTTTGAGCAGTTCTTC. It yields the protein CASSLTGGAGFEQFF.

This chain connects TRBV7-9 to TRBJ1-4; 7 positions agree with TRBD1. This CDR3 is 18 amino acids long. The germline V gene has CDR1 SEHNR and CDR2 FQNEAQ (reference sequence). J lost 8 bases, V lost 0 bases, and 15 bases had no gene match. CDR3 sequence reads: CASSLAFLPGQYSEKLFF. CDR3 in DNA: TGTGCCAGCAGCTTAGCCTTCTTACCGGGACAGTATAGCGAAAAACTGTTTTTT.

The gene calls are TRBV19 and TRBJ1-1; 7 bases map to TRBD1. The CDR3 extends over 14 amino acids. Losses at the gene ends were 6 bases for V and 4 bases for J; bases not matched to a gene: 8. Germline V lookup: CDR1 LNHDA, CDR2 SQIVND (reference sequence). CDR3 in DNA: TGTGCCAGTAGACACAGGGGAAAAGGCACTGAAGCTTTCTTT. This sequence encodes CASRHRGKGTEAFF.